Sequencing of this T cell receptor (beta chain) was carried out in a study of control samples from healthy donors and cancer patients. The V and J ends lost 4 bases and 3 bases respectively, with 15 bases between them. Germline CDR1 is SGHTS and CDR2 is YDEGEE. CDR3 length: 15 residues. Some clones are missing from TCRdb's copy, which holds only in-frame ones; the method was immunoSEQ multiplex PCR. The sample has around 80,000 clones, around 92% seen once. The V and J genes are TRBV5-8 and TRBJ2-3; possibly TRBD1 for D (5 bases). The clonotype was recovered from a man aged 45-60 years in good health. The sample consisted of blood. The CDR3 sequence: CASSLVMGQTDTQYF. The CDR3 bases are TGTGCCAGCAGCCTCGTTATGGGGCAAACAGATACGCAGTATTTT.